These 29 T cell receptor beta chains originate from one sample sequenced in a study of blood T cell repertoires in COVID-19 (dated by TCRdb to about 2020). Library preparation used the immunoSEQ multiplex PCR assay. The table was pulled from immuneACCESS by TCRdb, which kept in-frame rearrangements only. Such tables lose some clones; where checked, under half of the loss comes from unresolved V genes, and the rest has no known cause. For this sample the table gives about 160,000 clones, of which about 91% were detected only once. The top ten hold 3% to 4.5% of the sample. Sequenced input: peripheral blood. The receptors here all came from a woman aged 60 to 75 who had recovered from COVID-19.

The chain uses TRBV11-2 and TRBJ2-1; TRBD2 might be the D (5 bases). Germline CDR1 SGHAT, CDR2 FQNNGV. The CDR3 consists of 16 residues. The V gene lost 1 base and the J gene lost 0 bases, with 10 bases spanning the gap. The CDR3 coding sequence is TGTGCCAGCAGCTTAGCAGGTACTAGCTCCTACAATGAGCAGTTCTTC. It translates to CASSLAGTSSYNEQFF.

The chain carries TRBV5-4 and TRBJ1-6; D is uncertain. The CDR3 is 15 residues long. Germline CDR1 and CDR2: SGHNT and YYREEE (reference sequence). Trimming left V 4 bases short and J 1 base short, with 9 bases between. CDR3 region: CASSRDRSYNSPLHF. The CDR3 DNA reads as TGTGCCAGCAGCCGGGATAGGTCCTATAATTCACCCCTCCACTTT.

This clone is a singleton in its sample. The V and J genes are TRBV10-1 and TRBJ2-7; 9 bases are shared with TRBD1. This CDR3 contains 16 residues. V dropped 2 bases and J dropped 4; count of bases not matched to a gene: 9. CDR1 is WNHNN, CDR2 SYGVQD, per germline (reference sequence). The CDR3, as DNA: TGCGCCAGCAGTGAGCTACCGGGACAGGGTATTTACGAGCAGTACTTC. It codes for CASSELPGQGIYEQYF.

This clone showed up just once. This sequence joins TRBV25-1 and TRBJ1-2, with TRBD1 matching 7 bases. Germline assignment: CDR1 MGHDK and CDR2 SYGVNS. The junction had 4 bases not matched to a gene; V was cut back by 8 bases and J by 4 bases. This CDR3 contains 12 residues. CDR3 bases: TGTGCCAGCCTCGGGACAGTCTATGGCTACACCTTC. Its protein product is CASLGTVYGYTF.

In this sample, this clone turned up once. CDR3 amino acids: CASSAGGRGLSYEQYF. The CDR3 nucleotides read TGTGCCAGTAGTGCCGGGGGGAGGGGACTCTCCTACGAGCAGTACTTC. V gene TRBV19 combines with J gene TRBJ2-7; TRBD2 agrees at 7 bases. Unmatched junction bases numbered 10, after V lost 5 bases and J lost 0 bases. Germline V CDR1 and CDR2: LNHDA, SQIVND (reference sequence). CDR3 length: 16 amino acids.

The chain employs TRBV28 and TRBJ1-1, with D perhaps matching TRBD1 (5 bases). Germline CDR1 MDHEN, CDR2 SYDVKM. The CDR3 is 13 residues long. V was cut by 5 bases and J by 8 bases, with 15 bases left in between. DNA for the CDR3: TGTGCCAGCAGTGCCCCGGGACTGACAGAAGCTTTCTTT. It specifies CASSAPGLTEAFF.

V and J are TRBV28 and TRBJ1-2; 7 positions agree with TRBD1. Germline CDR1 MDHEN, CDR2 SYDVKM. J lost 6 bases, V lost 7 bases, and 11 bases had no gene match. The CDR3 contains 14 residues. The CDR3 nucleotides read TGTGCCAGCACCTCCGAAGGGGGCGCGGATGGCTACACCTTC. Translated: CASTSEGGADGYTF.

The chain combines TRBV5-8 with TRBJ1-5, with TRBD1 identical over 8 bases. The CDR3 covers 16 residues. Germline V CDR1 and CDR2: SGHTS, YDEGEE. Trimming removed 0 bases from V and 0 bases from J; junction bases left unmatched: 2. The CDR3 region is CASSLGTGNSNQPQHF. CDR3 in DNA: TGTGCCAGCAGCTTGGGGACAGGGAATAGCAATCAGCCCCAGCATTTT.

The V and J genes are TRBV11-2 and TRBJ2-4; D is unresolved. V lost 0 bases and J lost 1, with 7 bases in between. CDR1 and CDR2 (germline): SGHAT, FQNNGV. The CDR3 has 15 residues. The CDR3 DNA reads TGTGCCAGCAGCTTAGATCACCGGGCCAAAAACATTCAGTACTTC. The encoded protein is CASSLDHRAKNIQYF.

This sequence joins TRBV28 and TRBJ2-7; 11 nucleotides line up with TRBD1. J was trimmed by 7 bases and V by 6 bases; bases with no gene match: 11. Germline CDR1 and CDR2: MDHEN and SYDVKM. The length of the CDR3 is 15 residues. CDR3 sequence (DNA): TGTGCCAGCAGCTCATCGGGACAGGGGGGAGAAGAGCAGTACTTC. Protein product: CASSSSGQGGEEQYF.

This clone was picked up a small number of times. J is TRBJ1-3 and V is TRBV19; the D gene is possibly TRBD1 (5 bases). The CDR3 spans 13 residues. Germline CDR1 reads LNHDA; CDR2 reads SQIVND (reference sequence). Trimming pared 7 bases from V and 4 bases from J, leaving 11 bases between. In nucleotides, the CDR3 is TGTGCCAGTACAGAGACAGAAGGAAACACCATATATTTT. It specifies CASTETEGNTIYF.

J is TRBJ2-7 and V is TRBV18, with TRBD2 as a possible D gene (7 bases). Deletions cut 0 bases from V and 7 bases from J, with 16 bases between. Germline CDR1 is KGHSH and CDR2 is LQKENI. CDR3 length: 15 residues. The CDR3 DNA reads TGTGCCAGCTCACCACCGGGAAGGGGGAGGGAGGAGCAGTACTTC. This encodes CASSPPGRGREEQYF.

This chain links TRBV7-2 with TRBJ2-2, with 8 bases that match TRBD1. This CDR3 contains 14 residues. Germline assignment: CDR1 SGHTA and CDR2 FQGNSA. V was clipped by 3 bases and J by 5 bases; unmatched bases: 2. CDR3 sequence: CASSLDRETGELFF. CDR3 nucleotide sequence: TGTGCCAGCAGCTTGGACAGGGAAACCGGGGAGCTGTTTTTT.

The chain links TRBV3-1 (or the pseudogene TRBV3-2) to TRBJ1-3; no definite D call. V was trimmed by 5 bases and J by 4 bases, leaving 12 bases between them. Looked up from germline, CDR1 is LGHDT and CDR2 is YNNKEL (reference sequence). There are 14 residues in the CDR3. CDR3 nucleotides: TGTGCCAGCAGCGCCCGGGATAAGGGAAACACCATATATTTT. It codes for CASSARDKGNTIYF.

The J gene is TRBJ2-7, the V gene TRBV5-8; 8 nucleotides match TRBD1. V shed 4 bases and J 1 base; nucleotides not matched to a gene: 4. This CDR3 has 14 residues. Germline lookup yields CDR1 SGHTS and CDR2 YDEGEE. CDR3 bases: TGTGCCAGCAGCAGGAGACAGGGGTCCTACGAGCAGTACTTC. It specifies CASSRRQGSYEQYF.

The V call is TRBV4-3, the J call TRBJ2-7; D is unclear. Germline assignment: CDR1 LGHNA and CDR2 YSLEER. V lost 0 bases, J lost 1 base, and 13 bases lay in between. The CDR3 covers 16 residues. The CDR3 here is CASSQDPRSNSYEQYF. The CDR3 DNA is TGCGCCAGCAGCCAAGACCCCCGCAGTAATTCCTACGAGCAGTACTTC.

This chain connects TRBV4-2 to TRBJ2-1, with D unclear. The CDR3 length is 13 residues. Per the germline V gene, CDR1 is LGHNA and CDR2 is YNFKEQ. V shed 0 bases and J shed 8 bases, with 8 bases lying between them. In nucleotides, the CDR3 is TGTGCCAGCAGCCAAGAATTGGGCTATGAGCAGTTCTTC. Translation: CASSQELGYEQFF.

This clone came up once. The chain combines TRBV19 with TRBJ2-3; 7 nucleotides align to TRBD2. Per the germline V gene, CDR1 is LNHDA and CDR2 is SQIVND (reference sequence). This CDR3 region has 17 residues. The V segment lost 2 bases and the J segment 0 bases; nucleotides outside the gene matches: 8. CDR3 DNA sequence: TGTGCCAGTAGTATACTGCCTAGCGGTGCTAGCACAGATACGCAGTATTTT. As protein: CASSILPSGASTDTQYF.

This clone was counted only a few times. V is TRBV11-1 and J is TRBJ2-2; possibly TRBD1 for D (5 bases). CDR1 and CDR2 from the germline V gene are SGHAT and FQDESV (reference sequence). The CDR3 contains 15 residues. The V end lost 1 base, the J end lost 2 bases, and 8 bases lay between the germline ends. The CDR3 spells CASSLVGANTGELFF. CDR3 bases: TGTGCCAGCAGCTTAGTTGGGGCTAACACCGGGGAGCTGTTTTTT.

This sequence joins TRBV18 and TRBJ1-5; no firm D call. The V gene lost 6 bases and the J gene lost 2 bases, with 14 bases spanning the gap. The CDR3 consists of 15 residues. In germline, CDR1 is KGHSH, CDR2 LQKENI. This CDR3 reads CASSPGGFGNQPQHF. CDR3 nucleotides: TGTGCCAGCTCCCCCGGAGGTTTCGGCAATCAGCCCCAGCATTTT.

Only one count was recorded for this clone. The rearrangement joins TRBV27 to TRBJ2-7, with D hard to call. This CDR3 is 13 amino acids long. Looked up from germline, CDR1 is MNHEY and CDR2 is SMNVEV (reference sequence). With 4 bases removed from V and 2 bases from J, the gap between germline ends came to 9 bases. CDR3: CASSSHTAYEQYF. The CDR3 DNA reads as TGTGCCAGCAGTTCCCACACAGCCTACGAGCAGTACTTC.

This rearrangement joins TRBV9 to TRBJ1-2; perhaps TRBD1 as D (6 bases). This CDR3 has 16 amino acids. Germline-derived CDR1 and CDR2 are SGDLS and YYNGEE. V dropped 0 bases and J dropped 1 base, with 13 bases sitting between them. The CDR3 DNA reads TGTGCCAGCAGCGTAGGGGGGCAGGGGAGTAACTATGGCTACACCTTC. Translating gives CASSVGGQGSNYGYTF.

This clone has only a few counts. The rearrangement joins TRBV28 to TRBJ1-2; D ambiguous. The V and J ends lost 6 bases and 5 bases respectively, with 16 bases between them. The CDR3 covers 14 residues. Germline lookup yields CDR1 MDHEN and CDR2 SYDVKM. The CDR3 region has the DNA TGTGCCAGCAGCGCCTTCAGGACTATTTATGGCTACACCTTC. Its protein is CASSAFRTIYGYTF.

In this sample, this clone turned up once. The chain links TRBV29-1 to TRBJ1-5; D ambiguous. CDR3 length: 12 amino acids. CDR1 SQVTM and CDR2 ANQGSEA come from the germline V gene. Trimming removed 6 bases from V and 0 bases from J, with 6 bases in between. The CDR3 DNA is TGCAGCGTGCGGGGTAGCAATCAGCCCCAGCATTTT. Amino acid sequence: CSVRGSNQPQHF.

CDR3 sequence (DNA): TGCAGCGTTGAACAACAGGGTTGGCACGGCTACACCTTC. This translates into CSVEQQGWHGYTF. J is TRBJ1-2 and V is TRBV29-1; possible D gene TRBD1, 6 bases. The CDR3 contains 13 residues. Trimming removed 2 bases from V and 8 bases from J, with 15 bases in between. From germline, CDR1 is SQVTM and CDR2 ANQGSEA.

The V call is TRBV4-2, the J call TRBJ2-5; 9 nucleotides line up with TRBD2. V trimming: 1 base; J trimming: 2 bases; junction bases outside the gene matches: 14. The CDR3 is made up of 19 amino acids. Germline V gene data show CDR1 as LGHNA and CDR2 as YNFKEQ. The CDR3: CASSQVASGLAGPQETQYF. Written as DNA, the CDR3 is TGTGCCAGCAGCCAAGTCGCCTCGGGGCTAGCGGGGCCGCAAGAGACCCAGTACTTC.

The chain has TRBV6-2 or TRBV6-3 and TRBJ2-7; 8 nucleotides line up with TRBD1. V dropped 0 bases and J dropped 2; count of bases not matched to a gene: 0. From germline, CDR1 is MNHEY and CDR2 SVGEGT. The CDR3 sequence is 14 residues long. In DNA, the CDR3 is TGTGCCAGCAGTTACTCACAGGGGGCCTACGAGCAGTACTTC. The encoded protein is CASSYSQGAYEQYF.

The genes are TRBV6-5 and TRBJ2-7; TRBD1 agrees at 12 bases. Germline V gives CDR1 MNHEY, CDR2 SVGAGI. V was pared by 6 bases and J by 2 bases, with 2 bases of the junction left unmatched. There are 14 residues in the CDR3. The CDR3, as DNA: TGTGCCAGCAGAGGGGACAGGGGGCCCTACGAGCAGTACTTC. Translation: CASRGDRGPYEQYF.

This rearrangement joins TRBV3-1 (or the pseudogene TRBV3-2) to TRBJ1-6; D remains ambiguous. Germline V gene data show CDR1 as LGHDT and CDR2 as YNNKEL (reference sequence). The V end lost 4 bases, the J end lost 5 bases, and 9 bases lay between the germline ends. CDR3 size: 14 residues. As DNA, the CDR3 is TGTGCCAGCAGCCTTTGGCAGGATAATTCACCCCTCCACTTT. Protein: CASSLWQDNSPLHF.